This note documents a single T cell receptor (beta chain) sequence. This clone's antigen is unknown. The input lacks base qualities; no much larger clone sits a single base away. Using immunoSEQ, frozen genomic DNA was subjected to high-throughput TCRbeta CDR3 sequencing, a process that included PCR amplification, mapping, bias correction and internal controls. In the source study's methods: Only productive rearrangements were retained, with each unique TCRbeta sequence defined by its CDR3 nucleotide sequence together with its V and J gene. For a sequence to be called donor-reactive, it needed a frequency of at least 0.01% and at least 5-fold expansion in CFSE-low cells compared with unstimulated pre-transplant cells. Minimum frequency thresholds were set for each subject on the basis of the unstimulated sample with the lowest template count, so that a detection power of at least 90% was ensured. Repertoire turnover was measured by Jensen-Shannon divergence between the top 1000 TCRbeta sequences post- and pre-transplant. Two-sided Fisher's exact tests were used to test for changes in how often donor-reactive sequences were detected. Here the immuneACCESS table is served through TCRdb, limited to in-frame sequences with V and J called. Missing clones are a known gap in these copies; in checked studies unresolved V genes cover under half, and the rest lacks a known reason. Clone size and the V and J calls come from that table; the DNA yielded D and trimming. The sample records some 80,000 clones, roughly 82% of which are singletons. The ten largest clones take up approximately 0.45% of the sample.

Thawed unstimulated PBMCs were stained for CD3, CD4 and CD8 and FACS-sorted into CD3+CD4+ and CD3+CD8+ populations. Each of the 8 studied subjects was randomized to immunosuppression withdrawal. The Qiagen DNeasy Blood and Tissue Kit was used to isolate genomic DNA. This entry belongs to a study of T cell clones after liver transplantation (dated by TCRdb to the late 2010s). Regarding the study in general: ITN030ST, the source of the samples, was a randomized trial that attempted immunosuppression withdrawal within 2 years of liver transplantation. After a pre-transplant mixed lymphocyte reaction, TCRbeta sequencing was used to pinpoint donor-reactive T cell clones, which were subsequently tracked in post-transplant blood. As an antigen-independent comparator for the donor-reactive sequences, third party-reactive TCRbeta sequences from pre-transplant MLRs were identified as well. Three of the eight recipients were HCV-positive; the others were transplanted for non-autoimmune, non-viral indications. The subjects received no induction therapy and were kept on standard immunosuppression until randomization at 12-24 months post-transplant. Tolerance was defined as complete immunosuppression withdrawal for at least one year with no rise in liver enzymes beyond twice the upper limit of normal. Blood samples were taken pre-transplant, pre-randomization before withdrawal, and post-randomization after full withdrawal or failed withdrawal. A cohort of 8 liver transplant recipients was studied, of whom 3 were classified as tolerant and 5 as non-tolerant. What the authors observed across the whole study: Once repertoire turnover was taken into account, donor-reactive detection showed a significant reduction for CD4 in 7 of 8 subjects and for CD8 in 8 of 8. Low numbers of available donor cells limited the measurable donor-reactive repertoire in two subjects. The decline in donor-reactive sequences exceeded the decline in third party-reactive sequences, suggesting partial antigen-specific deletion that was unrelated to withdrawal success. Because of small, heterogeneous patient numbers and non-standardized post-transplant time points, the conclusions were only preliminary. Circulating donor-reactive CD4 TCRbeta sequences fell significantly post-transplant in 5 of 8 subjects, irrespective of tolerance or HCV status. Because allograft tissue specimens were not available, migration of donor-reactive T cells into the graft, rather than deletion, may have occurred.

The source of this sequence is a human patient who received a liver transplant. Some T cells present after a transplant may be cells of the graft donor. Source: CD4+ T cells from blood, taken around 42 months after liver transplant.

The CDR3: CASASGDRTGEQYF. The nucleotides are TGTGCCAGCGCCTCGGGGGACAGGACAGGGGAGCAGTACTTC. The chain employs TRBV28 and TRBJ2-7, with 8 bases matching TRBD1. V is trimmed back by 8 bases and J by 7 bases, and the junction contains 13 bases that no gene match accounts for. CDR1 and CDR2 are read off the germline V gene as MDHEN and SYDVKM. The CDR3 starts with the cysteine, ends with the phenylalanine, and has 14 residues. Just the 42-base CDR3 DNA is kept, in frame starting at base 1.